Following are 6 T cell receptor beta chains from one sample sequenced in a study of spatial heterogeneity in lung cancer. Whole-study findings and limits: It was found that expanded intratumoral alpha and beta TCR counts tracked tumor mutation counts.

Antigen specificity for these receptors is unknown. One entry per CDR3 protein results from TCRdb running MiXCR on the 5' RACE reads. Here the sample spans approximately 7,600 distinct CDR3 sequences, more than 13% being singletons. Time point described: sample taken at primary tumor resection. The starting material was lung tumor tissue, obtained at surgery. Receptor source: a female donor with early-stage non-small cell lung cancer.

This clonotype was counted ten times or more. The rearrangement links TRBV9 to TRBJ2-6; TRBD1 matches 11 bases. The CDR3 is 19 residues long. The V segment lost 4 bases and the J segment 1 base; nucleotides outside the gene matches: 10. Germline V gene lookup returns CDR1 SGDLS and CDR2 YYNGEE. This CDR3 reads CASSLTGQGALSGANVLTF. The CDR3 DNA is TGTGCCAGCAGCCTAACCGGACAGGGGGCGCTATCTGGGGCCAACGTCCTGACTTTC.

This clonotype was picked up many times. The rearrangement joins TRBV5-1 to TRBJ1-2; TRBD1 might be the D (5 bases). V was clipped by 6 bases and J by 8 bases, with 17 bases between them. The CDR3 extends over 13 amino acids. The germline gives CDR1 SGHRS, CDR2 YFSETQ. Here the CDR3 DNA reads TGCGCCAGCAAGGGGCCAACCCCTGGAGGCTACACCTTC. Translating gives CASKGPTPGGYTF.

This clonotype occurred many times. The chain couples TRBV7-2 to TRBJ2-1, with 9 bases that match TRBD2. This CDR3 has 15 amino acids. V shed 4 bases, J shed 11 bases, and the junction held 12 bases outside the gene matches. Germline loops: CDR1 SGHTA, CDR2 FQGNSA. CDR3 amino acids: CASSSINAGGRQQFF. The CDR3 DNA reads TGTGCCAGCAGCTCAATTAACGCGGGGGGGCGGCAGCAGTTCTTC.

This clonotype is medium-sized within its sample. The chain recombines TRBV7-2 with TRBJ1-4; TRBD1 is a possible D gene (6 bases). Germline assignment: CDR1 SGHTA and CDR2 FQGNSA. The CDR3 length is 15 residues. Trimming took off 1 base at V and 7 bases at J, with 13 bases between the two ends. The CDR3 bases are TGTGCCAGCAGCTTAGACCCCACAGGGAGTGAAAAACTGTTTTTT. It yields the protein CASSLDPTGSEKLFF. The full variable domain, in which reference TRBV7-2 and TRBJ1-4 provide the parts outside the CDR3, is GAGVSQSPSNKVTEKGKDVELRCDPISGHTALYWYRQSLGQGLEFLIYFQGNSAPDKSGLPSDRFSAERTGGSVSTLTIQRTQQEDSAVYLCASSLDPTGSEKLFFGSGTQLSVL.

This clonotype was recorded at least ten times. The chain joins TRBV7-8 to TRBJ2-1; a possible D gene is TRBD2 (5 bases). This CDR3 is 12 amino acids long. Germline V gene lookup returns CDR1 SGHVS and CDR2 FQNEAQ. Trimming took 5 bases from V and 7 from J, leaving 9 bases between them. The DNA for the CDR3 is TGTGCCAGCAGCCTCTCGGGGAATGAGCAGTTCTTC. This gives the protein CASSLSGNEQFF.

In its sample, this clonotype was seen many times. The chain has TRBV4-1 and TRBJ2-1; the D is unclear. This CDR3 has 12 residues. Germline values: CDR1 MGHRA, CDR2 YSYEKL. V dropped 4 bases and J dropped 7 bases, with 8 bases sitting between them. The chain's CDR3 is CASSPGRNEQFF. The CDR3 DNA reads as TGCGCCAGCAGCCCTGGACGGAATGAGCAGTTCTTC.